This T cell receptor (beta chain) was captured by sequencing in a study of blood T cell repertoires in COVID-19. The table came from immunoSEQ multiplex PCR; TCRdb's copy has only in-frame clones and leaves some out. The sample contains under 350,000 clones, around four fifths of which appear only once. The ends were cut back, 7 bases at V and 0 bases at J, with 12 bases in the middle. The germline V gene has CDR1 SNHLY and CDR2 FYNNEI. The CDR3 length is 14 residues. The chain uses TRBV2 and TRBJ1-2; tentative D call: TRBD1 (6 bases). The sample comprised peripheral blood. The sequence was collected from a man in his fifties or sixties who had recovered from COVID-19. The DNA of the CDR3 is TGTGCCAGCACTAGGGACATATCTAACTATGGCTACACCTTC. Protein sequence: CASTRDISNYGYTF.